The 14 T cell receptor beta chains below come from one sample, sequenced in a study of T cells after yellow fever vaccination (dated by TCRdb to about 2019). The receptor library was made with 5' RACE. For sequencing, an Illumina NovaSeq 6000 was employed. TCRdb passed the public sequencing reads through fastp at Q25 and MiXCR, retaining productive beta sequences. Rows are unified per CDR3 protein, each entry keeping the most common DNA and genes. The sample yields 280,000 or so distinct CDR3 sequences; approximately 10% were counted once. The ten biggest clones cover 3% to 4% of the sample. Read against the paper, the sample's treatment or condition label means: live attenuated yellow fever vaccine strain. Sequencing was performed on CD4+ T cells sorted from PBMCs, taken 5 days after the yellow fever booster vaccination. The receptors here all came from a young man who received the YFV17D yellow fever vaccine.

This clonotype was detected many times. The chain has TRBV10-3 and TRBJ2-5; 9 nucleotides match TRBD1. With V trimmed by 4 bases and J by 5 bases, 5 bases remained unmatched. Germline V lookup: CDR1 ENHRY, CDR2 SYGVKD. CDR3 length equals 14 residues. CDR3 bases: TGTGCCATCAGTGTATGGGACAGGGCCGAGACCCAGTACTTC. Its protein product is CAISVWDRAETQYF.

The chain uses TRBV20-1 and TRBJ2-7, with no clear D. This CDR3 has 12 amino acids. V lost 0 bases to trimming and J lost 5 bases, with 8 bases between them. Per germline, CDR1 DFQATT and CDR2 SNEGSKA (reference sequence). In DNA, the CDR3 is TGCAGTGCTAGAGATCTTGGGGACGAGCAGTACGTC. It yields the protein CSARDLGDEQYV.

V usage is TRBV12-3 or TRBV12-4 and J usage is TRBJ2-1; 10 bases match TRBD2. The CDR3 totals 17 residues. J was trimmed by 9 bases and V by 3 bases; bases with no gene match: 14. The CDR3 region is CASSFGLAGAPDSEQFF. DNA of the CDR3: TGTGCCAGCAGTTTCGGTCTAGCGGGAGCTCCGGACAGTGAGCAGTTCTTC.

The rearrangement links TRBV5-1 to TRBJ1-2; tentative D call: TRBD1 (5 bases). The CDR3 runs to 14 residues. CDR1 SGHRS and CDR2 YFSETQ come from the germline V gene. V lost 6 bases and J lost 5, with 17 bases in between. CDR3 protein: CASTPDGALYGYTF. As DNA, the CDR3 is TGCGCCAGCACTCCTGACGGGGCTTTGTATGGCTACACCTTC.

A few counts support this clonotype. V and J are TRBV20-1 and TRBJ2-5, with TRBD2 identical over 13 bases. V was pared by 5 bases and J by 4 bases, with 10 bases of the junction left unmatched. Per germline, CDR1 DFQATT and CDR2 SNEGSKA (reference sequence). The length of the CDR3 is 16 residues. The CDR3 DNA reads TGCAGTGCTCCCCCACTAGCGGGGGGGCGTAGAGAGACCCAGTACTTC. This encodes CSAPPLAGGRRETQYF.

This clonotype appeared many times. The chain is built from TRBV20-1 and TRBJ2-2, with no clear D. The germline gives CDR1 DFQATT, CDR2 SNEGSKA (reference sequence). The CDR3 runs 11 residues. Trimming removed 0 bases from V and 7 bases from J, with 3 bases in between. This CDR3 is CSARDLGELFF. Written as DNA, the CDR3 is TGCAGTGCTAGAGATCTCGGGGAGCTGTTTTTT.

This clonotype has only a few counts. The chain couples TRBV7-3 to TRBJ2-1; no definite D call. CDR1 is SGHTA and CDR2 is FQGTGA in the germline V gene. The CDR3 has 13 residues. Trimming left V 1 base short and J 7 bases short, with 8 bases between. In nucleotides, the CDR3 is TGTGCCAGCAGCTTAAGTTCTCAGAATGAGCAGTTCTTC. Translating it yields CASSLSSQNEQFF. The variable domain in full, completed from reference TRBV7-3 and TRBJ2-1, reads GAGVSQTPSNKVTEKGKYVELRCDPISGHTALYWYRQSLGQGPEFLIYFQGTGAADDSGLPNDRFFAVRPEGSVSTLKIQRTERGDSAVYLCASSLSSQNEQFFGPGTRLTVL.

This clonotype was seen only a few times. V is TRBV7-3 and J is TRBJ2-2; TRBD2 matches 10 bases. The V gene end was trimmed by 3 bases and the J gene end by 1 base; junction bases not matched to a gene: 2. CDR3 length equals 16 residues. Germline CDR1 SGHTA, CDR2 FQGTGA. CDR3 in amino acids: CASSFLAGVNTGELFF. The DNA of the CDR3 is TGTGCCAGCAGCTTCCTAGCGGGGGTGAACACCGGGGAGCTGTTTTTT.

A few counts support this clonotype. CDR3 amino acids: CASSLSFNEQFF. The CDR3 nucleotides read TGCGCCAGCAGCTTGTCTTTCAATGAGCAGTTCTTC. The V call is TRBV5-1, the J call TRBJ2-1; no firm D call. Germline V gives CDR1 SGHRS, CDR2 YFSETQ. V was pared by 1 base and J by 6 bases, with 5 bases between. The CDR3 is 12 amino acids. The full variable domain, its missing parts supplied by reference TRBV5-1 and TRBJ2-1, is KAGVTQTPRYLIKTRGQQVTLSCSPISGHRSVSWYQQTPGQGLQFLFEYFSETQRNKGNFPGRFSGRQFSNSRSEMNVSTLELGDSALYLCASSLSFNEQFFGPGTRLTVL.

This clonotype showed up many times. V and J are TRBV12-3 or TRBV12-4 and TRBJ2-3; TRBD2 might be the D (6 bases). V dropped 6 bases and J dropped 2 bases, with 15 bases sitting between them. The CDR3 loop spans 15 amino acids. In nucleotides, the CDR3 is TGTGCCAGCAGCAGAGGAGGGGCACACACAGATACGCAGTATTTT. This sequence encodes CASSRGGAHTDTQYF.

The table lists this clonotype with many counts. The chain is built from TRBV6-5 and TRBJ2-5; TRBD1 aligns across 10 bases. The CDR3 extends over 13 amino acids. The V and J ends lost 7 bases and 5 bases, in that order; junction bases with no gene match: 4. Looked up from germline, CDR1 is MNHEY and CDR2 is SVGAGI. The CDR3 loop is CASTGTGVETQYF. In DNA, the CDR3 is TGTGCCAGCACCGGGACAGGGGTGGAGACCCAGTACTTC.

The table lists this clonotype with many counts. The rearrangement links TRBV11-2 to TRBJ2-3; TRBD1 is a possible D gene (6 bases). The CDR3 spans 14 residues. Per the germline V gene, CDR1 is SGHAT and CDR2 is FQNNGV. The V gene lost 5 bases and the J gene lost 3 bases, with 12 bases spanning the gap. The CDR3: CASSLNRVTDTQYF. As DNA, the CDR3 is TGTGCCAGCAGCCTAAACAGGGTTACAGATACGCAGTATTTT. The full variable domain, in which reference TRBV11-2 and TRBJ2-3 provide the parts outside the CDR3, is EAGVAQSPRYKIIEKRQSVAFWCNPISGHATLYWYQQILGQGPKLLIQFQNNGVVDDSQLPKDRFSAERLKGVDSTLKIQPAKLEDSAVYLCASSLNRVTDTQYFGPGTRLTVL.

The CDR3: CASDGTEAFF. Written as DNA, the CDR3 is TGTGCCAGCGATGGCACTGAAGCTTTCTTT. The chain links TRBV7-9 to TRBJ1-1, with no clear D. CDR1 and CDR2 (germline): SEHNR, FQNEAQ (reference sequence). The CDR3 runs 10 residues. V gave up 8 bases and J gave up 4 bases, with 5 bases separating them.

The chain is built from TRBV5-8 and TRBJ1-5, with 7 nucleotides matching TRBD1. In germline, CDR1 is SGHTS, CDR2 YDEGEE. The junction had 7 bases not matched to a gene; V was cut back by 1 base and J by 0 bases. The CDR3 consists of 17 residues. The CDR3 nucleotides are TGTGCCAGCAGCTTGCTGACCGGGACAGTTAGCAATCAGCCCCAGCATTTT. Amino acids: CASSLLTGTVSNQPQHF.